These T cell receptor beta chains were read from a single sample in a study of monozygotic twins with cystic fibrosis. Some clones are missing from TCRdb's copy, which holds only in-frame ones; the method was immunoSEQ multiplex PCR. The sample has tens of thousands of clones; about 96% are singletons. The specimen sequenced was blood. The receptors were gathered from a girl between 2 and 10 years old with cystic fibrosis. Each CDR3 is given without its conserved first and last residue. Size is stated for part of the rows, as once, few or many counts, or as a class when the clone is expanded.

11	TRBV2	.	ASRFDGAGELF
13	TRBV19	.	ASSIWARGNQPQH
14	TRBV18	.	ASSPYAGARVGELF
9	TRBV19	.	ASSLDNEAF
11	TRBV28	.	ASRTGNNQPQH
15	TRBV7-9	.	ASSLKGSGLGAHEQY
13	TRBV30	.	AWRSRPGLAYEQY
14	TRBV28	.	ASSPGTVSSNYGYT
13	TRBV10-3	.	AISEKGLAAYEQY
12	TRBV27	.	ASSFRGSTYEQY
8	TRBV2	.	ASRLVEAF
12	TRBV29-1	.	SVSWRFSTDTQY
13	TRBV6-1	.	ASSEFSGRQETQY
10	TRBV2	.	ASREGGETQY
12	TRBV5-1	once	ASSLLADQETQY
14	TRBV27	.	ASSLLRDRDNEKLF
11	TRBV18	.	ASSTQRLYEQY
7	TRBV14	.	ASSQVKY